The 21 T cell receptor beta chains given below trace back to one sample, sequenced in a study of T cells in Graves' hyperthyroidism and ophthalmopathy. What was amplified from RNA transcripts were TCR beta CDR3 regions. The TCR CDR3 was amplified in a first-round RT-PCR using the HTBI primer set. TCRdb ran MiXCR on the multiplex PCR reads and lists one entry per CDR3 protein. The table lists some 760,000 distinct CDR3 sequences, 12% to 15% of them singletons. Sequences were obtained from blood. These receptors were taken from a woman aged 18-29 years with Graves' hyperthyroidism.

This chain uses TRBV29-1 with TRBJ1-4, with TRBD1 as a possible D gene (6 bases). The CDR3 sequence is 15 residues long. The germline CDR1 and CDR2 sequences are SQVTM and ANQGSEA. The V gene lost 5 bases and the J gene lost 6 bases, with 19 bases spanning the gap. The CDR3: CSVFVWGAKDEKLFF. In DNA, the CDR3 is TGCAGCGTTTTTGTTTGGGGGGCCAAGGATGAAAAACTGTTTTTT.

This clonotype appeared many times. V is TRBV9 and J is TRBJ2-3; D may be TRBD2 (6 bases). Trimming took 3 bases from V and 5 from J, leaving 16 bases between them. This CDR3 has 15 amino acids. The germline CDR1 and CDR2 sequences are SGDLS and YYNGEE. For the CDR3, the DNA is TGTGCCAGCAGCGCAAGGGACTCCTGGGTAGATACGCAGTATTTT. Amino acids: CASSARDSWVDTQYF.

This clonotype was seen a few times. The genes are TRBV4-2 and TRBJ2-3; 8 nucleotides agree with TRBD2. The CDR3 has 17 amino acids. Trimming took 0 bases from V and 4 from J; bases not matched to a gene: 9. The germline V gene has CDR1 LGHNA and CDR2 YNFKEQ. The CDR3 sequence: CASSQDGPGAGADTQYF. As DNA, the CDR3 is TGTGCCAGCAGCCAAGACGGCCCAGGAGCGGGAGCAGATACGCAGTATTTT.

This clonotype has just a few counts. The chain recombines TRBV28 with TRBJ2-5; D remains unclear. CDR3 length: 14 amino acids. Germline V CDR1 and CDR2: MDHEN, SYDVKM. With 8 bases removed from V and 2 bases from J, the gap between germline ends came to 15 bases. The CDR3 is CASGEALIQETQYF. As DNA, the CDR3 is TGTGCCAGCGGTGAGGCCTTGATTCAAGAGACCCAGTACTTC.

This clonotype was observed a few times. The chain has TRBV20-1 and TRBJ2-5; D gene uncertain. Germline V gene lookup returns CDR1 DFQATT and CDR2 SNEGSKA (reference sequence). The CDR3 is 11 amino acids. The germline V and J ends were trimmed by 3 bases and 11 bases, with 13 bases remaining between them. DNA of the CDR3: TGCAGTGCTAGTGACCCACTCGCACAGTACTTC. Protein product: CSASDPLAQYF.

In this sample, this clonotype turned up many times. The chain uses TRBV7-8 and TRBJ2-3; the match to TRBD2 covers 13 bases. Germline loops: CDR1 SGHVS, CDR2 FQNEAQ. The CDR3 is made up of 19 amino acids. The junction had 11 bases not matched to a gene; V was cut back by 4 bases and J by 1 base. CDR3 loop: CASSSPLLAGGSGTDTQYF. Written as DNA, the CDR3 is TGTGCCAGCAGCTCTCCCCTACTAGCGGGAGGGTCCGGCACAGATACGCAGTATTTT.

In this sample, this clonotype turned up many times. The chain joins TRBV27 to TRBJ2-5; 9 nucleotides match TRBD2. Per the germline V gene, CDR1 is MNHEY and CDR2 is SMNVEV (reference sequence). The CDR3 covers 16 residues. The ends lost 1 base at V and 5 bases at J; junction bases unmatched: 8. CDR3 in amino acids: CASSLFGLAYRETQYF. The DNA for the CDR3 is TGTGCCAGCAGTTTATTTGGACTAGCGTACAGGGAGACCCAGTACTTC.

This sequence joins TRBV7-6 and TRBJ1-2, with D hard to call. The CDR3 spans 15 residues. Germline V gene data show CDR1 as SGHVS and CDR2 as FNYEAQ. Trimming pared 5 bases from V and 1 base from J, leaving 14 bases between. This CDR3 is CASSRRREYNYGYTF. The CDR3 nucleotides read TGTGCCAGCAGCCGACGAAGGGAATATAACTATGGCTACACCTTC.

In this sample, this clonotype turned up many times. V and J are TRBV7-2 and TRBJ1-1; TRBD1 agrees at 8 bases. The ends lost 4 bases at V and 11 bases at J; junction bases unmatched: 6. This CDR3 is built from 12 residues. Germline CDR1 reads SGHTA; CDR2 reads FQGNSA. Here the CDR3 DNA reads TGTGCCAGCAGCTACTACAGGGGGGAGGCTTTCTTT. Its translation: CASSYYRGEAFF.

J is TRBJ2-1 and V is TRBV20-1; D is uncertain. Germline CDR1 and CDR2: DFQATT and SNEGSKA (reference sequence). The CDR3 covers 12 residues. V shed 2 bases and J shed 7 bases, with 9 bases lying between them. DNA for the CDR3: TGCAGTGCTAGATATGTCACGAATGAGCAGTTCTTC. It yields the protein CSARYVTNEQFF.

This clonotype was seen at least ten times. This CDR3 reads CASSLDTPPDTQYF. The CDR3 DNA reads as TGTGCCAGCAGCCTCGACACACCTCCAGATACGCAGTATTTT. The J gene is TRBJ2-3, the V gene TRBV12-3 or TRBV12-4; no clear D gene. This CDR3 is built from 14 residues. Trimming shortened V by 6 bases and J by 4 bases, and 14 bases separated the two germline ends.

This clonotype was counted a few times. V and J are TRBV6-9 and TRBJ1-2; possible D gene TRBD1, 5 bases. Germline CDR1 MNHGY, CDR2 SVAAGI. The V end lost 2 bases, the J end lost 1 base, and 14 bases lay between the germline ends. The CDR3 is 16 residues long. CDR3 loop: CASSYVLGPLNYGYTF. DNA of the CDR3: TGTGCCAGCAGTTATGTATTGGGACCGCTTAACTATGGCTACACCTTC.

This clonotype was counted many times. The chain is built from TRBV19 and TRBJ1-1; D is possibly TRBD1 (6 bases). The ends were cut back, 6 bases at V and 4 bases at J, with 18 bases in the middle. This CDR3 spans 15 amino acids. CDR1 and CDR2 (germline): LNHDA, SQIVND (reference sequence). The CDR3 loop reads CASSLLGAGSTEAFF. In DNA, the CDR3 is TGTGCCAGTAGCCTATTGGGGGCCGGGAGCACTGAAGCTTTCTTT.

This clonotype appeared many times. The rearrangement uses TRBV13 and TRBJ2-1; 8 bases align to TRBD1. The J segment lost 7 bases and the V segment lost 5 bases, leaving 7 bases of the junction unmatched. The length of the CDR3 is 14 residues. Germline CDR1 is PRHDT and CDR2 is FYEKMQ (reference sequence). This CDR3 reads CASSPDRVMNEQFF. For the CDR3, the DNA is TGTGCCAGCAGCCCGGACAGGGTCATGAATGAGCAGTTCTTC. The full variable domain, rest sourced from reference TRBV13 and TRBJ2-1, is AAGVIQSPRHLIKEKRETATLKCYPIPRHDTVYWYQQGPGQDPQFLISFYEKMQSDKGSIPDRFSAQQFSDYHSELNMSSLELGDSALYFCASSPDRVMNEQFFGPGTRLTVL.

This clonotype was counted between two and nine times. The chain links TRBV6-1 to TRBJ2-7, with a weak D call TRBD2 (6 bases). Germline V lookup: CDR1 MNHNS, CDR2 SASEGT. The CDR3 covers 18 residues. V lost 6 bases to trimming and J lost 4 bases, with 28 bases between them. DNA of the CDR3: TGTGCCAGCAGCCCGTACACCTTACTTGGGCGGGATTTTTACGAGCAGTACTTC. Protein: CASSPYTLLGRDFYEQYF.

As concerns this clonotype: One end of the junction varies from germline; a read error may be responsible. J is TRBJ2-1 and V is TRBV9; 9 bases line up with TRBD2. CDR1 is SGDLS and CDR2 is YYNGEE in the germline V gene. CDR3 size: 16 residues. CDR3 amino acids: CACSVELSGRQDEQFF. In DNA, the CDR3 is TGTGCCTGCAGCGTAGAATTGAGCGGGAGGCAGGATGAGCAGTTCTTC. Full variable domain (remainder filled in from reference TRBV9 and TRBJ2-1): DSGVTQTPKHLITATGQRVTLRCSPRSGDLSVYWYQQSLDQGLQFLIQYYNGEERAKGNILERFSAQQFPDLHSELNLSSLELGDSALYFCACSVELSGRQDEQFFGPGTRLTVL.

This clonotype was seen a few times. A much larger clone sits a single nucleotide away, making a read error possible. The V gene is TRBV7-6, the J gene TRBJ1-6, with a weak D call TRBD1 (6 bases). Trimming removed 5 bases at V and 8 bases at J, with 7 bases between. This CDR3 region has 12 residues. CDR1 SGHVS and CDR2 FNYEAQ come from the germline V gene. The CDR3 region has the DNA TGTGCCAGCAGCCACAGGGATTCACCCCTCCACTTT. It translates to CASSHRDSPLHF.

The J gene is TRBJ2-7, the V gene TRBV12-5, with unresolved D. Trimming shortened V by 5 bases and J by 6 bases, and 11 bases separated the two germline ends. The V gene's germline CDR1 is LGHNT and CDR2 FRNRAP. The CDR3 length is 12 residues. The CDR3 nucleotides read TGTGCTAGTGGTCCTACCGAGGTCGAGCAGTACTTC. Translated, it gives CASGPTEVEQYF.

This clonotype was counted at least ten times. The chain recombines TRBV12-3 or TRBV12-4 with TRBJ1-5; D remains unclear. This CDR3 has 12 residues. V was pared by 6 bases and J by 3 bases, with 6 bases between. This chain's CDR3 is CASSQYNQPQHF. DNA of the CDR3: TGTGCCAGCAGCCAATACAATCAGCCCCAGCATTTT.

This clonotype was recorded many times. The V and J genes are TRBV30 and TRBJ2-3, with 12 bases matching TRBD2. Germline CDR1 and CDR2: GTSNPN and SVGIG (reference sequence). CDR3 length equals 14 residues. The V gene end was trimmed by 2 bases and the J gene end by 9 bases; junction bases not matched to a gene: 6. CDR3 coding DNA: TGTGCCTGGAGTCGCTGGACTAGCGGGATGACGCAGTATTTT. Its protein is CAWSRWTSGMTQYF.

This clonotype occurred a few times. The chain uses TRBV4-1 and TRBJ1-2; 7 nucleotides match TRBD1. The CDR3 consists of 15 residues. CDR1 is MGHRA and CDR2 is YSYEKL in the germline V gene. V lost 1 base, J lost 5 bases, and 7 bases stayed unmatched. The CDR3 reads CASSQGQTGEYGYTF. Here the CDR3 DNA reads TGCGCCAGCAGCCAAGGACAAACAGGGGAATATGGCTACACCTTC.